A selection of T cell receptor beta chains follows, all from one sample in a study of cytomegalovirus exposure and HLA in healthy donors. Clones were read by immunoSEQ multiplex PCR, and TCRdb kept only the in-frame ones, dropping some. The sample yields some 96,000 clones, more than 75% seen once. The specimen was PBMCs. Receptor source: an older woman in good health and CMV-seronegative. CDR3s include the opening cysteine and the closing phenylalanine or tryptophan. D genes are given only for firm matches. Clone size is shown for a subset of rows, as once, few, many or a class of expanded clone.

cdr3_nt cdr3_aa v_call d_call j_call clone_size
TGTGCCAGCAGGCTGGGCGGGGGGGTGGATACGCAGTATTTT CASRLGGGVDTQYF TRBV6-6 TRBD2 TRBJ2-3 NA
TGTGCCAGCAGCTTGGGCGGGAGGCTCCCCTACGAGCAGTACTTC CASSLGGRLPYEQYF TRBV5-6 TRBD2 TRBJ2-7 NA
TGTGCCAGCAGCGTAGAATCGGGTACTGAAGCTTTCTTT CASSVESGTEAFF TRBV9 NA TRBJ1-1 NA
TGTGCCAGCAGCGTAGCCGGGCAGGGGGCAGCTAACTATGGCTACACCTTC CASSVAGQGAANYGYTF TRBV9 TRBD1 TRBJ1-2 NA
TGTGCCAGCAGTCGAATATCCGGGACTAGCGGAAACATACTGGTAGAGCAGTACTTC CASSRISGTSGNILVEQYF TRBV28 TRBD2 TRBJ2-7 NA
TGTGCCAGCAGAAACGACAGGGGAATACGCAATGAGCAGTTCTTC CASRNDRGIRNEQFF TRBV6-5 TRBD1 TRBJ2-1 NA
TGCGCCAGCAGCCAGGAGCGTAGAGTCCCATCCTACGAGCAGTACTTC CASSQERRVPSYEQYF TRBV4-3 NA TRBJ2-7 once
TGTGCCTGGAGTTCACAGGGGGGGACTGGAAACACCATATATTTT CAWSSQGGTGNTIYF TRBV30 TRBD1 TRBJ1-3 NA
TGTGCCAGCAGCCTTAGAGATCAGCCCCAGCATTTT CASSLRDQPQHF TRBV7-9 NA TRBJ1-5 NA
TGTGCCAGCAGGCCCGGGGGGGAGGGGCTCGAGCAGTACTTC CASRPGGEGLEQYF TRBV7-2 TRBD2 TRBJ2-7 NA
TGTGCCAGCAGCGTAGTGGGGGGGAGTGAAAAACTGTTTTTT CASSVVGGSEKLFF TRBV9 NA TRBJ1-4 NA
TGTGCCAGCACTACAGGAGACTCCTACGAGCAGTACTTC CASTTGDSYEQYF TRBV28 NA TRBJ2-7 once
TGTGCCAGCAGCTTAAGGCAGGGGTTCGTTCAGCCCCAGCATTTT CASSLRQGFVQPQHF TRBV5-6 NA TRBJ1-5 NA
TGTGCCACCAGCAGAGTCAATTCCGGGACTCCCTCCTACGAGCAGTACTTC CATSRVNSGTPSYEQYF TRBV15 NA TRBJ2-7 NA
TGTGCCACCAGTAGAACTAGCGGGAGGAAGCAGTTCTTC CATSRTSGRKQFF TRBV15 TRBD2 TRBJ2-1 NA
TGTGCCAGTAGTATTGTACTCTACAATGAGCAGTTCTTC CASSIVLYNEQFF TRBV19 NA TRBJ2-1 NA
TGCGCCAGCAGCCAAGGGCGCGGACTGAGCTCTGGAAACGCCATATATTTT CASSQGRGLSSGNAIYF TRBV4-3 NA TRBJ1-3 NA
TGTGCCAGCAGCTTGGACGGGCGACAGGTAGACTACGAGCAGTACTTC CASSLDGRQVDYEQYF TRBV5-6 NA TRBJ2-7 NA
TGTGCCACCCAAAGGGGGGGATATGGCTACACCTTC CATQRGGYGYTF TRBV6-5 NA TRBJ1-2 NA
TGTGCCAGCAGCGGAAGGACAGGGGACGCGGGGTACGAGCAGTACTTC CASSGRTGDAGYEQYF TRBV9 TRBD1 TRBJ2-7 once
TGTGCCAGCTCACCGGGAGGGAACTGGGAGCCCCAGCATTTT CASSPGGNWEPQHF TRBV18 NA TRBJ1-5 NA
TGTGCCAGCAGCCTCGCCAAACAGGGGAGAGGCTATGGCTACACCTTC CASSLAKQGRGYGYTF TRBV28 TRBD1 TRBJ1-2 NA
TGTGCCAGCAGCGCAACCGGGACAGGGGTACGAGAGACCCAGTACTTC CASSATGTGVRETQYF TRBV14 TRBD1 TRBJ2-5 NA
TGTGCCAGCAGTCTGGACAGGGCCTATGGCTACACCTTC CASSLDRAYGYTF TRBV5-6 TRBD1 TRBJ1-2 NA
TGTGCCAGCAGCCAAGGACAGGTCGATGGCTACACCTTC CASSQGQVDGYTF TRBV7-9 TRBD1 TRBJ1-2 NA
TGTGCCAGCAGTGAGGAGGTCGGAACCTCCTACAATGAGCAGTTCTTC CASSEEVGTSYNEQFF TRBV2 NA TRBJ2-1 NA
TGTGCCAGCAGGGTTCTCCTAGGGGACAGGCTTCAAGAGACCCAGTACTTC CASRVLLGDRLQETQYF TRBV5-6 TRBD1 TRBJ2-5 NA
TGTGCCAGCAGTTTAAACAGAATAGATGGCTACACCTTC CASSLNRIDGYTF TRBV27 NA TRBJ1-2 NA
TGTGCCAGCAGCTCGAAACAGGGCTCCGTGTACGAGCAGTACTTC CASSSKQGSVYEQYF TRBV5-4 NA TRBJ2-7 few
TGCAGCGCCGCGGGACGTATGAACACTGAAGCTTTCTTT CSAAGRMNTEAFF TRBV29-1 NA TRBJ1-1 few
TGTGCCAGCAGCTTACGGACTAGCGGGACCCCGCGAGATACGCAGTATTTT CASSLRTSGTPRDTQYF TRBV7-8 TRBD2 TRBJ2-3 NA